A single sample gave rise to the 20 T cell receptor beta chains below, sequenced in a study of control samples from healthy donors and cancer patients. Profiling relied on immunoSEQ multiplex PCR, and the TCRdb table lists in-frame clones only, not all of them. Found here are 75,000 to 95,000 clones, 70% to 85% of them singletons; the top ten hold 30% to 40%. The sequencing sample was made of PBMCs. The receptors shown here come from a man between 65 and 85 years old with lung cancer.

This clone was seen at least ten times. CDR3 nucleotides: TGTGCCAGCAGGGCGGACAGGACCTCTGGAAACACCATATATTTT. This translates into CASRADRTSGNTIYF. The chain has TRBV6-5 and TRBJ1-3; 7 nucleotides line up with TRBD1. CDR1 and CDR2 from the germline V gene are MNHEY and SVGAGI. The ends lost 6 bases at V and 0 bases at J; junction bases unmatched: 5. This CDR3 is built from 15 residues.

V gene TRBV12-5 combines with J gene TRBJ2-1; the match to TRBD1 covers 9 bases. The J segment lost 7 bases and the V segment lost 4 bases, leaving 14 bases of the junction unmatched. The CDR3 totals 17 residues. Germline lookup yields CDR1 LGHNT and CDR2 FRNRAP. The CDR3: CASGSPETGGKTNEQFF. The CDR3 DNA reads as TGTGCTAGTGGTTCCCCAGAGACAGGGGGTAAAACGAATGAGCAGTTCTTC.

This chain joins TRBV2 and TRBJ2-1; TRBD2 matches 13 bases. The CDR3 covers 16 residues. V was clipped by 7 bases and J by 12 bases; unmatched bases: 15. Germline V CDR1 and CDR2: SNHLY, FYNNEI. The CDR3 bases are TGTGCCAGCACCCTACCGGGACTAGCGGGGCTAAGAGCGCAGTTCTTC. This encodes CASTLPGLAGLRAQFF. Full variable domain (outside the CDR3, taken from reference TRBV2 and TRBJ2-1): EPEVTQTPSHQVTQMGQEVILRCVPISNHLYFYWYRQILGQKVEFLVSFYNNEISEKSEIFDDQFSVERPDGSNFTLKIRSTKLEDSAMYFCASTLPGLAGLRAQFFGPGTRLTVL.

In DNA form, the CDR3 reads TGTGCCAGAAGACCCCTAGCGGGGGGCCGGGGGGAGCTGTTTTTT. This gives the protein CARRPLAGGRGELFF. The rearrangement uses TRBV19 and TRBJ2-2; TRBD2 aligns across 11 bases. With V trimmed by 9 bases and J by 8 bases, 11 bases remained unmatched. CDR3 size: 15 residues. The germline CDR1 and CDR2 sequences are LNHDA and SQIVND (reference sequence). The whole variable domain, remainder taken from reference TRBV19 and TRBJ2-2, is DGGITQSPKYLFRKEGQNVTLSCEQNLNHDAMYWYRQDPGQGLRLIYYSQIVNDFQKGDIAEGYSVSREKKESFPLTVTSAQKNPTAFYLCARRPLAGGRGELFFGEGSRLTVL.

This clone has only a few counts. The rearrangement joins TRBV20-1 to TRBJ2-5, with unresolved D. V dropped 3 bases and J dropped 5 bases, with 4 bases sitting between them. CDR1 is DFQATT and CDR2 is SNEGSKA in the germline V gene (reference sequence). There are 10 residues in the CDR3. CDR3 sequence (DNA): TGCAGTGCTAGGAGGGAGACCCAGTACTTC. Amino acid sequence: CSARRETQYF.

This clone was detected many times. The chain carries TRBV6-5 and TRBJ1-2, with 7 positions matching TRBD1. The CDR3 length is 13 residues. CDR1 and CDR2 (germline): MNHEY, SVGAGI. V shed 2 bases and J 7 bases; nucleotides not matched to a gene: 4. CDR3 in DNA: TGTGCCAGCAGTTACGTTTCAGGGGGTGGCTACACCTTC. Protein: CASSYVSGGGYTF.

This chain joins TRBV5-1 and TRBJ2-3; D is ambiguous. Trimming shortened V by 7 bases and J by 2 bases, and 14 bases separated the two germline ends. The CDR3 loop spans 14 amino acids. Germline V lookup: CDR1 SGHRS, CDR2 YFSETQ. DNA of the CDR3: TGCGCCAGCGGGCCTGGCGGCGACACAGATACGCAGTATTTT. Translation: CASGPGGDTDTQYF.

This chain connects TRBV5-1 to TRBJ1-2, with no clear D. CDR1 and CDR2 (germline): SGHRS, YFSETQ. This CDR3 is built from 13 residues. Trimming took off 1 base at V and 0 bases at J, with 4 bases between the two ends. CDR3 DNA: TGCGCCAGCAGCTTGCAGACTAACTATGGCTACACCTTC. Protein sequence: CASSLQTNYGYTF.

The chain couples TRBV29-1 to TRBJ1-2; TRBD1 aligns across 10 bases. Germline trimming cut 6 bases from V and 0 bases from J; bases unmatched to any gene: 1. The CDR3 is 13 residues long. Germline V gene data show CDR1 as SQVTM and CDR2 as ANQGSEA. CDR3 in amino acids: CSVGTGANYGYTF. In DNA form, the CDR3 reads TGCAGCGTAGGGACAGGGGCTAACTATGGCTACACCTTC.

V gene TRBV7-9 combines with J gene TRBJ2-5; D remains unclear. There are 14 residues in the CDR3. Deletions cut 4 bases from V and 0 bases from J, with 9 bases between. Germline CDR1 and CDR2: SEHNR and FQNEAQ (reference sequence). The CDR3 DNA sequence: TGTGCCAGCAGCTCCGGGCAGTACCAAGAGACCCAGTACTTC. Translating gives CASSSGQYQETQYF.

This chain links TRBV30 with TRBJ1-2, with a weak D call TRBD1 (6 bases). Trimming removed 8 bases at V and 4 bases at J, with 14 bases between. The germline CDR1 and CDR2 sequences are GTSNPN and SVGIG (reference sequence). CDR3 length equals 12 residues. In DNA form, the CDR3 reads TGTGCCCAGAAGGGGGATCTCTATGGCTACACCTTC. Its translation is CAQKGDLYGYTF.

In its sample, this clone was seen once. The rearrangement uses TRBV4-1 and TRBJ2-3; 9 bases align to TRBD2. The length of the CDR3 is 18 residues. Germline loops: CDR1 MGHRA, CDR2 YSYEKL. After removal of 0 bases from V and 4 bases from J, the junction contained 11 bases not matched to a gene. The CDR3 nucleotides are TGCGCCAGCAGCCAAGAAATAGCGGGGGCCGGGGATGCAGATACGCAGTATTTT. Residues: CASSQEIAGAGDADTQYF.

This clone was detected a few times. The V call is TRBV3-1 (or the pseudogene TRBV3-2), the J call TRBJ1-2; maybe TRBD1 (5 bases). Germline values: CDR1 LGHDT, CDR2 YNNKEL (reference sequence). V was trimmed by 4 bases and J by 6 bases, leaving 18 bases between them. The CDR3 runs 15 residues. CDR3 DNA sequence: TGTGCCAGCAGCCTAGGGGTGCCCGGGCGGGATGGCTACACCTTC. Its translation: CASSLGVPGRDGYTF.

V is TRBV9 and J is TRBJ2-7; D perhaps matches TRBD1 (6 bases). CDR1 is SGDLS, CDR2 YYNGEE, per germline. The germline V and J ends were trimmed by 0 bases and 2 bases, with 9 bases remaining between them. The CDR3 has 14 amino acids. CDR3 in amino acids: CASSVAGGTYEQYF. CDR3 nucleotides: TGTGCCAGCAGCGTAGCTGGGGGCACCTACGAGCAGTACTTC.

The chain combines TRBV5-8 with TRBJ2-1, with 8 bases matching TRBD2. V was pared by 4 bases and J by 4 bases, with 7 bases of the junction left unmatched. The CDR3 extends over 15 amino acids. Germline assignment: CDR1 SGHTS and CDR2 YDEGEE. The CDR3 DNA sequence: TGTGCCAGCAGCCTAATAGCGGGGTCGTACAATGAGCAGTTCTTC. Residues: CASSLIAGSYNEQFF.

The V call is TRBV5-1, the J call TRBJ1-5, with D perhaps matching TRBD1 (5 bases). Germline V CDR1 and CDR2: SGHRS, YFSETQ. V lost 5 bases to trimming and J lost 2 bases, with 17 bases between them. The CDR3 loop spans 16 amino acids. CDR3 region: CASSPDGGGGNQPQHF. The CDR3 region has the DNA TGCGCCAGCAGTCCCGACGGGGGAGGCGGCAATCAGCCCCAGCATTTT.

V gene TRBV5-1 combines with J gene TRBJ2-4, with TRBD2 matching over 8 bases. The CDR3 length is 17 residues. CDR1 is SGHRS and CDR2 is YFSETQ in the germline V gene. Germline trimming cut 3 bases from V and 4 bases from J; bases unmatched to any gene: 12. The CDR3 here is CASSSGLAPSPKNIQYF. The DNA of the CDR3 is TGCGCCAGCAGCTCCGGACTAGCACCAAGCCCTAAAAACATTCAGTACTTC.

This sequence joins TRBV18 and TRBJ1-1; D is uncertain. The germline V gene has CDR1 KGHSH and CDR2 LQKENI. The CDR3 length is 14 residues. Trimming removed 3 bases at V and 7 bases at J, with 15 bases between. DNA of the CDR3: TGTGCCAGCTCACCTATGGTTGCGAAGAGTGAAGCTTTCTTT. Translating gives CASSPMVAKSEAFF.

In DNA form, the CDR3 reads TGTGCCAGCCAACGGGGGGCCTTAAACACCGGGGAGCTGTTTTTT. Protein product: CASQRGALNTGELFF. The chain combines TRBV18 with TRBJ2-2; tentative D call: TRBD2 (7 bases). V was shortened by 8 bases and J by 2 bases, with 15 bases between the two germline ends. CDR3 size: 15 residues. Germline V gene data show CDR1 as KGHSH and CDR2 as LQKENI.

This clone was counted a single time. J is TRBJ2-1 and V is TRBV6-5, with D hard to call. The V end lost 2 bases, the J end lost 0 bases, and 8 bases lay between the germline ends. The CDR3 runs 15 residues. Germline V gene sequence: CDR1 MNHEY, CDR2 SVGAGI. CDR3 in amino acids: CASSYAAASYNEQFF. The CDR3 coding sequence is TGTGCCAGCAGTTACGCCGCGGCCTCCTACAATGAGCAGTTCTTC.